The entry below describes one TCR beta chain. The data are from a study of shared clonotypes between healthy human individuals. The overall study: Per-donor plates numbered three CD4 naive, three CD4 memory, two CD8 naive and one CD8 memory.

CD8 cells regarded as naive lacked CD45RO, were positively chosen for CCR7, and omitted terminally differentiated effector memory CD45RA+ cells. Each sample came from a Caucasian adult donor living in Nashville, Tennessee. Splitting of each subset's genomic DNA was done evenly across several immunoSEQ plates. Sequenced by immunoSEQ multiplex PCR; TCRdb stores in-frame clones only, minus some. The sample consists of 1.5 million to 2.5 million clones, less than 95% of them appearing once. Germline CDR1 and CDR2: SNHLY and FYNNEI. The CDR3 is made up of 12 amino acids. V dropped 5 bases and J dropped 6 bases, with 8 bases sitting between them.

The chain combines TRBV2 with TRBJ2-1; the D gene is possibly TRBD2 (5 bases). The sequencing input was naive CD8+ T cells sorted from blood. The receptor comes from a man younger than 35 in good health. The CDR3 is CASSPLANEQFF. Written as DNA, the CDR3 is TGTGCCAGCAGTCCCCTAGCCAATGAGCAGTTCTTC.